This T cell receptor beta chain was profiled in a study of cytomegalovirus exposure and HLA in healthy donors. General study results and limits: Specificity for CMV antigens was confirmed in vitro for a few of the CMV-associated chains. A later analysis found common viral pathogens apparently linked to several of the most significant clusters. Analyses of presence/absence relied on an assumption of roughly uniform sequencing depth across donors. Researchers catalogued roughly 150 TCR beta chains as cytomegalovirus-associated.

Primers for the PCR totalled 60 Vbeta and 13 Jbeta. Assay: immunoSEQ multiplex PCR; the TCRdb copy retains only in-frame clones and omits some. The sample consists of about 98,000 clones, approximately 79% of them appearing once. In regard to this clone: Its antigen remains unidentified.

Trimming took 4 bases from V and 10 from J; bases not matched to a gene: 5. The CDR3 has 13 amino acids. Germline V gene sequence: CDR1 SGHRS, CDR2 YFSETQ. V gene TRBV5-1 combines with J gene TRBJ2-1, with 10 bases aligning to TRBD2. Sequencing used PBMCs. This TCR came from a male donor in good health and CMV-seronegative. CDR3 in DNA: TGCGCCAGCAGCCAGCGGGAGGGCCGGGAGCAGTTCTTC. It translates to CASSQREGREQFF.